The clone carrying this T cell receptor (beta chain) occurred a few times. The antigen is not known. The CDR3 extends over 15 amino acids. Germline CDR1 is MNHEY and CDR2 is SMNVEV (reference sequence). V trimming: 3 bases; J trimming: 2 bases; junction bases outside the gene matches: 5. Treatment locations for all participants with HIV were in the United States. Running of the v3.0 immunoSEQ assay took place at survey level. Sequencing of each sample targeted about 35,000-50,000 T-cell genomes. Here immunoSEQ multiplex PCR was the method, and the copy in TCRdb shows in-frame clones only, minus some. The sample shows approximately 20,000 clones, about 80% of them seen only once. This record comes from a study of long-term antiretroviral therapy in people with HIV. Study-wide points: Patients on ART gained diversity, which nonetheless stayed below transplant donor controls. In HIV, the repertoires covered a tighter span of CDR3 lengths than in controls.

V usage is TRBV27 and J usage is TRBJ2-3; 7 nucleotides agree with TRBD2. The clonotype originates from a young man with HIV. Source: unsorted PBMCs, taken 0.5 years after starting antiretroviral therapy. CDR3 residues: CASSFFGGVTDTQYF. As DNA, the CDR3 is TGTGCCAGCAGTTTTTTTGGGGGGGTCACAGATACGCAGTATTTT.